This entry concerns a single T cell receptor beta chain. This entry belongs to a study of T cell changes during pregnancy in multiple sclerosis. TCRdb's table, derived via immunoSEQ multiplex PCR, lists solely in-frame clones and lacks some. The sample has about 73,000 clones, approximately 92% seen once. Trimming stripped 3 bases from V and 1 base from J, with 21 bases between. There are 18 residues in the CDR3. Germline assignment: CDR1 KGHSH and CDR2 LQKENI. This chain uses TRBV18 with TRBJ1-1, with TRBD1 as a possible D gene (6 bases). This receptor was obtained from a female donor in good health, enrolled as a control in a pregnancy study. The material sequenced was peripheral blood, taken in the third trimester of pregnancy. The CDR3 protein is CASSPTGTRVKGNTEAFF. The DNA of the CDR3 is TGTGCCAGCTCACCCACCGGGACAAGGGTGAAAGGGAACACTGAAGCTTTCTTT.